This T cell receptor (beta chain) emerged from a study of regulatory T cells in long-lasting Graves disease. The sample holds many counts of this clonotype. Time point described: persistent/refractory GD, antithyroid drugs over 5 years with positive TRAb. PBMC RNA served as the TCR library source. Arm-PCR of CDR3 regions and iRepertoire HTBI primers were the basis on which TCR beta libraries were built. Via MiXCR, TCRdb re-called the multiplex PCR reads, giving one row per CDR3 protein. Of almost 350,000 distinct CDR3 sequences listed, around a fifth were seen once; the top ten hold less than 35%. The specimen was peripheral blood mononuclear cells (PBMCs), collected when the disease was refractory, from a patient treated with antithyroid drugs. The receptor was derived from a female donor with Graves disease.

The CDR3 DNA sequence: TGTGCCAGCAACATACAGGGTCCCAACACTGAAGCTTTCTTT. It yields the protein CASNIQGPNTEAFF. The chain has TRBV27 and TRBJ1-1; D may be TRBD1 (6 bases). CDR3 length: 14 residues. Trimming left V 7 bases short and J 2 bases short, with 14 bases between. Germline loops: CDR1 MNHEY, CDR2 SMNVEV (reference sequence).